The rows below give T cell receptor beta chains drawn from one sample of a study of blood T cell repertoires in COVID-19. TCRdb's copy holds only in-frame clones and misses some; the assay was immunoSEQ multiplex PCR. The sample lists under 250,000 clones; roughly 88% were seen once. Sequencing input: peripheral blood. These receptors originate from a man in his forties or fifties with COVID-19, enrolled during active disease. The conserved cysteine and the conserved F or W are not part of the CDR3 here. The D gene is left open where the match is weak. Not all rows give a size; the values are once, few, many and, for expanded clones, a class.

TRBD1	TRBV19	TRBJ2-7	NA	11	ASSTGTGREQY
TRBD1	TRBV7-8	TRBJ2-2	NA	13	ASSLEDRGTGELF
TRBD2	TRBV10-3	TRBJ2-7	few	12	AISYSGASYEQY
TRBD1	TRBV7-9	TRBJ1-5	NA	14	ASSPTGTGGLLPQH
NA	TRBV2	TRBJ2-5	NA	13	ASSEDGGGPETQY
TRBD1	TRBV7-7	TRBJ2-1	NA	11	ASSSDRDNEQF
TRBD1	TRBV25-1	TRBJ2-3	NA	14	ASSQRGGASTDTQY
NA	TRBV20-1	TRBJ2-3	NA	11	SASLSLTDTQY
TRBD2	TRBV27	TRBJ2-3	NA	15	ASSLGVSSGGRDTQY
NA	TRBV24-1	TRBJ2-7	few	12	ATSDFNRVHEQY
TRBD1	TRBV6-5	TRBJ1-6	NA	11	AIRDSLNSPLH